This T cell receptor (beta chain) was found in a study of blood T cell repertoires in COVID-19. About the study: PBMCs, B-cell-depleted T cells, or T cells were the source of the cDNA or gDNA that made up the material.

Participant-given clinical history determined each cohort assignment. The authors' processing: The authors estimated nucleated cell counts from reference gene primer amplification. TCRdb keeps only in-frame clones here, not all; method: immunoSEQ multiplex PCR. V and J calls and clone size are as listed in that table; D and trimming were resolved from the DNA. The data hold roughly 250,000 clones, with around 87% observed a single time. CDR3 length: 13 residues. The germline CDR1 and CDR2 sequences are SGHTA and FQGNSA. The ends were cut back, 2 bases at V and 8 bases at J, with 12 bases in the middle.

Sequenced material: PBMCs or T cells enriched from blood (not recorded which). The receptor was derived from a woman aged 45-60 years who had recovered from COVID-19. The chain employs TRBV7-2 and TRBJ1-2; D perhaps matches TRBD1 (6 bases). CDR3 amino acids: CASSLLQGSGYTF. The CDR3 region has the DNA TGTGCCAGCAGCTTACTCCAGGGGTCGGGCTACACCTTC.